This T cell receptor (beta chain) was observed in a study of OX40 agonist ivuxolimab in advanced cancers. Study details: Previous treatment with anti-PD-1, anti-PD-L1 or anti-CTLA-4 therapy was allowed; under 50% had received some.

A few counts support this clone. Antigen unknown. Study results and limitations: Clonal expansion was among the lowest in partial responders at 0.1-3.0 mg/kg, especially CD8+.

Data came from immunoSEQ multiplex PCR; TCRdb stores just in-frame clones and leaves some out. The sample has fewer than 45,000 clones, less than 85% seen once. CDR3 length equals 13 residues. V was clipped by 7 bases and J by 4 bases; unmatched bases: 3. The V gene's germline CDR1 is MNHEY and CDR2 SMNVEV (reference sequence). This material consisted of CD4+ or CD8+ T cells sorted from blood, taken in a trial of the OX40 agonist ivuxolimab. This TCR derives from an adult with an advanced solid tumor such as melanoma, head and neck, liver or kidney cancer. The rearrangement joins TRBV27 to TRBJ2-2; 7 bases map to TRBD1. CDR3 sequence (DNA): TGTGCCAGCACGACAGGGTTCACCGGGGAGCTGTTTTTT. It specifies CASTTGFTGELFF.